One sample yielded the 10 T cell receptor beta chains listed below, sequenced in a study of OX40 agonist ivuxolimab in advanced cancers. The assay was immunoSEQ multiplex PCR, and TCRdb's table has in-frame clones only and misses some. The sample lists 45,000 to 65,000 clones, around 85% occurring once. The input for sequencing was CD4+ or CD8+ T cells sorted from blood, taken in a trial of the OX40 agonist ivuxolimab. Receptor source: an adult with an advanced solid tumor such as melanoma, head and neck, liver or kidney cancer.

The CDR3 region has the DNA TGTGCCAGCAGGAGGGCCTACGAGCAGTACTTC. Protein: CASRRAYEQYF. The J gene is TRBJ2-7, the V gene TRBV6-6, with D perhaps matching TRBD2 (5 bases). The V gene's germline CDR1 is MNHNY and CDR2 SVGAGI (reference sequence). Trimming stripped 6 bases from V and 2 bases from J, with 5 bases between. This CDR3 comprises 11 residues.

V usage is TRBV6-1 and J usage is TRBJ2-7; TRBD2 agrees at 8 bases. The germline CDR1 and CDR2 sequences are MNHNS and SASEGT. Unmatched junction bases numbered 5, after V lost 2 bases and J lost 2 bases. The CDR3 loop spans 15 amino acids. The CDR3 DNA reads TGTGCCAGCAGTGAAAGTGGGACTAGGGCCTACGAGCAGTACTTC. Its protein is CASSESGTRAYEQYF.

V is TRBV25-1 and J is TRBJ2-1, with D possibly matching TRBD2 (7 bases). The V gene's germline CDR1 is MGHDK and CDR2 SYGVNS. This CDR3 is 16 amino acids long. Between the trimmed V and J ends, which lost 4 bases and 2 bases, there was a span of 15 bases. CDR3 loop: CASSGGLAEAYNEQFF. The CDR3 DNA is TGTGCCAGCAGTGGGGGGCTAGCGGAAGCCTACAATGAGCAGTTCTTC.

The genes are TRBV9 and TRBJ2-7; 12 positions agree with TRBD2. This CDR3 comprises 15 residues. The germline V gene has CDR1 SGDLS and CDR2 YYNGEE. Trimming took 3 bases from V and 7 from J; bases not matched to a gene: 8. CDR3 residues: CASSGGLAGTSEQYF. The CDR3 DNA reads TGTGCCAGCAGCGGCGGACTAGCGGGAACATCAGAGCAGTACTTC.

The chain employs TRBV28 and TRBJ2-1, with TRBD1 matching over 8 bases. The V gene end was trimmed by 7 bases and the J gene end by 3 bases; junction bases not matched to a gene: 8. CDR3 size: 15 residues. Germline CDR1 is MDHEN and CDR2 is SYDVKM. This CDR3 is CASTTQGGRYNEQFF. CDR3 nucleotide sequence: TGTGCCAGCACTACACAGGGGGGTCGCTACAATGAGCAGTTCTTC.

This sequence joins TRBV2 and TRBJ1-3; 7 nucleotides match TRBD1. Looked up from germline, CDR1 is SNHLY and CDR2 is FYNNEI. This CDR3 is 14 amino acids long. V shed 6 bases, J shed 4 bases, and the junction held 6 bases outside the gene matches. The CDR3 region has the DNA TGTGCCAGCAGGGAACAGGGGAACGGAAACACCATATATTTT. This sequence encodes CASREQGNGNTIYF.

In DNA, the CDR3 is TGTGCCTGGAGTACGGGACTAGCGGGAGGTTTGGATACGCAGTATTTT. This gives the protein CAWSTGLAGGLDTQYF. V is TRBV30 and J is TRBJ2-3, with 15 bases aligning to TRBD2. The V and J ends lost 2 bases and 6 bases, in that order; junction bases with no gene match: 6. This CDR3 spans 16 amino acids. CDR1 is GTSNPN, CDR2 SVGIG, per germline (reference sequence).

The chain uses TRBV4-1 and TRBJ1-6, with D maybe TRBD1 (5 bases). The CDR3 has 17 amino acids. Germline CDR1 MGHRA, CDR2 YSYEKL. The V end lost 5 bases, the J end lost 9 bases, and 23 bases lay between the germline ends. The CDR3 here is CASSRSFRGGDSSPLHF. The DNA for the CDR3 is TGCGCCAGCAGCAGAAGCTTTCGCGGGGGTGACAGTTCACCCCTCCACTTT.

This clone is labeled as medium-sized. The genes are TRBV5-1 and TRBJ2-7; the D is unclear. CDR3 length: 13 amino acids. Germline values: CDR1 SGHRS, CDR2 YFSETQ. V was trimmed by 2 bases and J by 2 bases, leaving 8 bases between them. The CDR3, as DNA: TGCGCCAGCAGCTTAACTCAAACCTACGAGCAGTACTTC. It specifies CASSLTQTYEQYF. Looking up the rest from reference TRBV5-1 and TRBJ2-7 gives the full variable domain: KAGVTQTPRYLIKTRGQQVTLSCSPISGHRSVSWYQQTPGQGLQFLFEYFSETQRNKGNFPGRFSGRQFSNSRSEMNVSTLELGDSALYLCASSLTQTYEQYFGPGTRLTVT.

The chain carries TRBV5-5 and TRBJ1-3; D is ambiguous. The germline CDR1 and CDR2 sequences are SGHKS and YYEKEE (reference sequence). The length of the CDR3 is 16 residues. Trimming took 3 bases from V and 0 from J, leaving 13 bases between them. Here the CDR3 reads CASSSLSGPSGNTIYF. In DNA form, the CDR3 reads TGTGCCAGCAGCTCCTTATCAGGTCCCTCTGGAAACACCATATATTTT.